This T cell receptor beta chain was found in a study of T cells in women clearing cervical HPV infection. Looking at the study overall: Controls were women whose single incident HPV16 infection cleared within 12 months without precancer or cancer.

Sequencing used immunoSEQ multiplex PCR; TCRdb keeps in-frame clones, though not all of them. Seen in this sample are 31,000 or so clones; the ten most common clones hold 3.5%. The J segment lost 8 bases and the V segment lost 3 bases, leaving 1 base of the junction unmatched. Looked up from germline, CDR1 is SNHLY and CDR2 is FYNNEI. CDR3 length: 13 amino acids. Comment on this clone: The CDR3 extends 3 residues past the end of the read, so its final part is completed from the germline J gene.

The origin of this receptor is a woman between 18 and 70 years old with a cervical HPV16 infection that either progressed to CIN3+ or cleared (not recorded which). The chain is built from TRBV2 and TRBJ2-1; TRBD1 matches 10 bases. The sample was blood buffy coat. Incomplete CDR3 DNA: TGTGCCAGCAGTGAGGGGACAGGGGATGAG. Encoded protein: CASSEGTGDE. The CDR3 reads in full as CASSEGTGDEQFF.